A selection of T cell receptor beta chains follows, all from one sample in a study of technical replicates of blood from several donors. Profiling relied on immunoSEQ multiplex PCR, and the TCRdb table lists in-frame clones only, not all of them. There are tens of thousands of clones in the sample; roughly 95% occur only once, and approximately 0.22% lies in the top ten. The source material was T cells isolated from PBMCs. The receptor set was obtained from a human donor in good health. Each CDR3 is given with its conserved first and last residue. The order of the fields is D gene, V gene, J gene, clone size, CDR3 protein, CDR3 DNA. The D gene is left open where the match is weak. Size values are once, few and many counts, or a class for expanded clones, and some rows have none.

>TRBD1|TRBV7-9|TRBJ1-2|.
CASSLGTGKHGYTF
TGTGCCAGCAGCCTCGGGACAGGGAAGCATGGCTACACCTTC
>.|TRBV5-1|TRBJ2-7|once
CASSLGGANEQYF
TGCGCCAGCAGCTTGGGCGGAGCCAACGAGCAGTACTTC
>TRBD1|TRBV5-5|TRBJ1-2|.
CASRGTEANYGYTF
TGTGCCAGCAGAGGGACAGAAGCTAACTATGGCTACACCTTC
>.|TRBV6-6|TRBJ2-7|.
CASSTGGLPSSYEQYF
TGTGCCAGCAGTACCGGGGGACTTCCGAGCTCCTACGAGCAGTACTTC
>.|TRBV6-5|TRBJ2-5|.
CASSSIVLGQQETQYF
TGTGCCAGCAGTTCGATTGTGTTGGGCCAGCAAGAGACCCAGTACTTC
>.|TRBV9|TRBJ1-2|.
CASSVGRADKNGYTF
TGTGCCAGCAGCGTAGGCAGGGCAGATAAGAATGGCTACACCTTC
>TRBD1|TRBV27|TRBJ1-6|.
CASSLWPGQGVRLGNSPLHF
TGTGCCAGCAGTTTATGGCCGGGACAGGGGGTTCGGTTAGGAAATTCACCCCTCCACTTT
>TRBD1|TRBV30|TRBJ2-6|.
CAWSQGAGANVLTF
TGTGCCTGGAGCCAGGGGGCTGGGGCCAACGTCCTGACTTTC
>.|TRBV5-1|TRBJ1-2|.
CASSSAEYSRGGYTF
TGCGCCAGCAGCTCTGCGGAGTATAGCAGGGGTGGCTACACCTTC
>.|TRBV19|TRBJ2-5|once
CASSIGVFRGEETQYF
TGTGCCAGTAGTATAGGTGTCTTTCGGGGAGAGGAGACCCAGTACTTC
>.|TRBV6-1|TRBJ1-1|.
CASSDTILSNTEAFF
TGTGCCAGCAGTGACACCATCCTATCGAACACTGAAGCTTTCTTT
>.|TRBV6-5|TRBJ2-7|.
CASSFALAREQYF
TGTGCCAGCAGTTTCGCACTAGCTCGGGAGCAGTACTTC
>.|TRBV27|TRBJ2-2|.
CASSLSTTFTGELFF
TGTGCCAGCAGTTTATCGACTACGTTCACCGGGGAGCTGTTTTTT
>.|TRBV6-6|TRBJ2-6|.
CASSYDSSGANVLTF
TGTGCCAGCAGTTACGACAGTTCTGGGGCCAACGTCCTGACTTTC
>.|TRBV11-2|TRBJ2-1|.
CASSNRGPAGAAGNEQFF
TGTGCCAGCAGTAACAGGGGCCCAGCGGGAGCAGCGGGGAATGAGCAGTTCTTC
>TRBD2|TRBV19|TRBJ2-3|.
CASSSTSSGSPDTQYF
TGTGCCAGTAGTTCAACATCTAGCGGGAGTCCAGATACGCAGTATTTT
>TRBD2|TRBV7-2|TRBJ2-7|.
CASSPRTSGHYEQYF
TGTGCCAGCAGCCCCCGGACTAGTGGGCACTACGAGCAGTACTTC
>.|TRBV21-1|TRBJ2-7|.
CASSKLILAGASSYEQYF
TGTGCCAGCAGCAAACTGATACTAGCGGGGGCCTCTTCCTACGAGCAGTACTTC
>.|TRBV7-9|TRBJ1-5|.
CASSSTGSNQPQHF
TGTGCCAGCAGCTCGACAGGTAGCAATCAGCCCCAGCATTTT
>.|TRBV6-5|TRBJ2-1|.
CASSYRESSYNEQFF
TGTGCCAGCAGTTACAGGGAGAGCTCCTACAATGAGCAGTTCTTC
>.|TRBV5-1|TRBJ2-7|.
CASSGAGLHFYYEQYF
TGCGCCAGCAGCGGGGCAGGGCTTCATTTTTACTACGAGCAGTACTTC
>.|TRBV7-9|TRBJ1-2|.
CASSSTGYTNYGYTF
TGTGCCAGCAGTTCAACAGGGTACACTAACTATGGCTACACCTTC
>.|TRBV19|TRBJ1-1|.
CASSIDPRLPRDTEAFF
TGTGCCAGTAGTATAGATCCCCGTCTCCCGAGGGACACTGAAGCTTTCTTT
>.|TRBV7-9|TRBJ1-1|.
CASSLRGGEMNTEAFF
TGTGCCAGCAGCTTAAGGGGGGGTGAGATGAACACTGAAGCTTTCTTT
>.|TRBV6-1|TRBJ2-7|.
CASSDPNRDYEQYF
TGTGCCAGCAGTGATCCCAACAGGGACTACGAGCAGTACTTC
>.|TRBV28|TRBJ2-7|.
CASSFPYYEQYF
TGTGCCAGCAGTTTTCCCTACTACGAGCAGTACTTC
>.|TRBV28|TRBJ2-7|.
CASLGLRPYEQYF
TGTGCCAGCCTTGGACTGAGGCCCTACGAGCAGTACTTC
>TRBD2|TRBV7-9|TRBJ2-1|.
CASAGSGGYNEQFF
TGTGCCAGCGCGGGTAGCGGGGGTTACAATGAGCAGTTCTTC
>.|TRBV28|TRBJ1-2|.
CASSFSDVYGYTF
TGTGCCAGCAGTTTTTCAGATGTATATGGCTACACCTTC
>.|TRBV27|TRBJ2-3|.
CASKLSGSTDTQYF
TGTGCCAGCAAATTAAGCGGTTCCACAGATACGCAGTATTTT
>.|TRBV29-1|TRBJ1-2|.
CSVVGDEANYGYTF
TGCAGCGTTGTAGGGGATGAAGCTAACTATGGCTACACCTTC
>.|TRBV13|TRBJ2-3|.
CASSSDSGSDTQYF
TGTGCCAGCAGCTCGGACAGTGGGTCAGATACGCAGTATTTT
>.|TRBV2|TRBJ2-7|.
CASSESGVPNYEQYF
TGTGCCAGCAGTGAGTCGGGGGTCCCTAACTACGAGCAGTACTTC
>TRBD2|TRBV27|TRBJ2-2|.
CASGTGTSGRNTGELFF
TGTGCCAGCGGAACCGGGACTAGCGGGAGGAACACCGGGGAGCTGTTTTTT
>.|TRBV15|TRBJ1-1|.
CATSRHQGPGTEAFF
TGTGCCACCAGCCGACATCAGGGGCCCGGCACTGAAGCTTTCTTT
>.|TRBV5-8|TRBJ2-7|.
CASSLTGILYEQYF
TGTGCCAGCAGCCTTACGGGAATCCTCTACGAGCAGTACTTC
>.|TRBV11-2|TRBJ2-2|.
CASSLSQGIAGELFF
TGTGCCAGCAGCTTATCCCAGGGTATCGCCGGGGAGCTGTTTTTT
>TRBD1|TRBV4-1|TRBJ2-1|.
CASSHAGQGATNEQFF
TGCGCCAGCAGCCACGCGGGACAGGGGGCTACCAATGAGCAGTTCTTC
>.|TRBV5-6|TRBJ1-5|.
CASSLYPKPGVPGNQPQHF
TGTGCCAGCAGCTTGTATCCAAAACCAGGGGTCCCGGGTAATCAGCCCCAGCATTTT
>.|TRBV5-1|TRBJ2-7|.
CASSLSQGYEQYF
TGCGCCAGCAGCTTGAGTCAGGGGTACGAGCAGTACTTC
>TRBD2|TRBV2|TRBJ2-5|.
CATHLYNLAGVVQETQYF
TGTGCCACCCACCTATATAACCTAGCGGGGGTAGTCCAAGAGACCCAGTACTTC
>.|TRBV11-2|TRBJ2-5|.
CASSLGLTSQETQYF
TGTGCCAGCAGCTTAGGTCTTACCAGTCAAGAGACCCAGTACTTC
>.|TRBV11-2|TRBJ2-1|.
CASSLRRSTSSLNEQFF
TGTGCCAGCAGCTTACGTCGTAGTACTAGCAGCCTCAATGAGCAGTTCTTC
>TRBD1|TRBV28|TRBJ2-1|.
CASSSLQLYRGGNEQFF
TGTGCCAGCAGTTCGCTCCAATTATACAGGGGTGGCAATGAGCAGTTCTTC
>.|TRBV7-3|TRBJ2-5|few
CASSLLGAEQETQYF
TGTGCCAGCAGCTTGCTCGGCGCGGAGCAAGAGACCCAGTACTTC
>TRBD1|TRBV10-3|TRBJ2-5|.
CAISEPSTGGETQYF
TGTGCCATCAGTGAGCCCTCGACAGGGGGTGAGACCCAGTACTTC
>TRBD1|TRBV29-1|TRBJ2-2|.
CSALDRARGTGELFF
TGCAGCGCCCTGGACAGGGCCCGGGGCACCGGGGAGCTGTTTTTT
>TRBD2|TRBV11-3|TRBJ2-1|.
CASSGTGTRNNEQFF
TGTGCCAGCAGCGGGACCGGGACTAGGAACAATGAGCAGTTCTTC